This T cell receptor beta chain was sequenced in a study of T cell changes during pregnancy in multiple sclerosis. Germline CDR1 reads MDHEN; CDR2 reads SYDVKM. This CDR3 region has 16 residues. V was pared by 5 bases and J by 9 bases, with 13 bases of the junction left unmatched. Produced via immunoSEQ multiplex PCR; TCRdb's table is partial and in-frame only. The sample carries around 60,000 clones, 90% to 95% recorded once. The receptor's source is a female donor with multiple sclerosis, enrolled in a pregnancy study. The chain joins TRBV28 to TRBJ2-7; 13 positions agree with TRBD2. The material was CD4+ T cells from peripheral blood mononuclear cells, obtained before pregnancy. As DNA, the CDR3 is TGTGCCAGCAGTATCGGACTAGCGGGAGTCCTGTCAACGCAGTACTTC. This codes for CASSIGLAGVLSTQYF. Looking up the rest from reference TRBV28 and TRBJ2-7 gives the full variable domain: DVKVTQSSRYLVKRTGEKVFLECVQDMDHENMFWYRQDPGLGLRLIYFSYDVKMKEKGDIPEGYSVSREKKERFSLILESASTNQTSMYLCASSIGLAGVLSTQYFGPGTRLTVT.